A single sample is the source of the 25 T cell receptor beta chains below, sequenced in a study of T and B cells in COVID-19 patients. BIOMED2 TRB-A/B primer pools were used in multiplex TRB PCR. Via MiXCR, TCRdb re-called the multiplex PCR reads, giving one row per CDR3 protein. The repertoire has 6,000 to 7,500 distinct CDR3 sequences, about a third of them found once; the top ten carry about a fifth. Each TRB amplification used roughly 250-550 ng of genomic DNA from blood. Sequencing was carried out using blood. These receptors all come from a human donor with active COVID-19.

This chain joins TRBV19 and TRBJ2-1; TRBD2 agrees at 10 bases. J lost 11 bases, V lost 5 bases, and 15 bases had no gene match. The CDR3 runs to 16 residues. Germline lookup yields CDR1 LNHDA and CDR2 SQIVND (reference sequence). The CDR3 region has the DNA TGTGCCAGTAGTGTACAGCGGGGGGGCCTCCAAAATAAGCAGTTCTTC. Protein: CASSVQRGGLQNKQFF.

V and J are TRBV12-3 or TRBV12-4 and TRBJ2-3; D is uncertain. Trimming stripped 4 bases from V and 0 bases from J, with 11 bases between. The CDR3 spans 15 residues. The CDR3 nucleotides are TGTGCCAGCAGTTCCCACTGGCGGAGCACAGATACGCAGTATTTT. Encoded protein: CASSSHWRSTDTQYF.

In this sample, this clonotype is medium-sized. The rearrangement joins TRBV6-1 to TRBJ1-3; D gene ambiguous. The germline V gene encodes CDR1 MNHNS and CDR2 SASEGT. Trimming took 6 bases from V and 2 from J, leaving 11 bases between them. The CDR3 is made up of 14 amino acids. The CDR3, as DNA: TGTGCCAGCAGCGTGATCGGGGCTGGAAACACCATATATTTT. Amino acids: CASSVIGAGNTIYF.

This clonotype was picked up a small number of times. The rearrangement uses TRBV12-3 or TRBV12-4 and TRBJ1-5; TRBD1 agrees at 7 bases. The CDR3 covers 16 residues. After removal of 6 bases from V and 0 bases from J, the junction contained 8 bases not matched to a gene. The DNA of the CDR3 is TGTGCCAGCAGCTACGACAGGGACTATAGCAATCAGCCCCAGCATTTT. As protein: CASSYDRDYSNQPQHF.

This clonotype has a handful of counts. This chain uses TRBV12-3 or TRBV12-4 with TRBJ2-3; 13 nucleotides match TRBD2. V shed 6 bases, J shed 2 bases, and the junction held 5 bases outside the gene matches. The CDR3 extends over 16 amino acids. The CDR3 bases are TGTGCCAGCAGCCCGGGACTAGCGGGGTACACAGATACGCAGTATTTT. This sequence encodes CASSPGLAGYTDTQYF.

This clonotype is a singleton in its sample. This chain links TRBV5-6 with TRBJ2-3; 8 bases agree with TRBD2. This CDR3 contains 14 residues. Germline CDR1 is SGHDT and CDR2 is YYEEEE. V gave up 4 bases and J gave up 5 bases; unmatched junction bases: 6. The CDR3 reads CASSPGLARDTQYF. In DNA form, the CDR3 reads TGTGCCAGCAGCCCCGGACTAGCTAGAGATACGCAGTATTTT.

By share of the sample, this clonotype is medium-sized. The V and J genes are TRBV19 and TRBJ1-6; the D is unclear. The length of the CDR3 is 17 residues. Germline lookup yields CDR1 LNHDA and CDR2 SQIVND (reference sequence). V was trimmed by 5 bases and J by 7 bases, leaving 21 bases between them. CDR3 bases: TGTGCCAGTAGTCGTATACTGACCCGTGATAGGAATTCACCCCTCCACTTT. Translation: CASSRILTRDRNSPLHF. The full variable domain, its missing parts supplied by reference TRBV19 and TRBJ1-6, is DGGITQSPKYLFRKEGQNVTLSCEQNLNHDAMYWYRQDPGQGLRLIYYSQIVNDFQKGDIAEGYSVSREKKESFPLTVTSAQKNPTAFYLCASSRILTRDRNSPLHFGNGTRLTVT.

This clonotype is medium-sized (0.01 to 0.1%). DNA of the CDR3: TGTGCCAGCAGCTTGCAGCGGGTGGGCGGGGAGCTGTTTTTT. Protein product: CASSLQRVGGELFF. J is TRBJ2-2 and V is TRBV5-4; the D gene is possibly TRBD2 (6 bases). The germline CDR1 and CDR2 sequences are SGHNT and YYREEE (reference sequence). The CDR3 contains 14 residues. The V end was cut by 1 base, the J end by 7 bases, with 11 bases between.

This clonotype counts as medium-sized. The chain uses TRBV27 and TRBJ1-4; 8 positions match TRBD1. Germline CDR1 reads MNHEY; CDR2 reads SMNVEV (reference sequence). CDR3 size: 14 residues. V was clipped by 4 bases and J by 8 bases; unmatched bases: 6. The CDR3 DNA sequence: TGTGCCAGCAGTTCCGGACAGGGCAGGGAAAAACTGTTTTTT. This gives the protein CASSSGQGREKLFF.

V is TRBV6-2 or TRBV6-3 and J is TRBJ1-2; D uncertain. The V end lost 8 bases, the J end lost 5 bases, and 6 bases lay between the germline ends. The CDR3 totals 10 residues. Germline V CDR1 and CDR2: MNHEY, SVGEGT. The CDR3 DNA reads TGTGCCAGCGGGCCGTATGGCTACACCTTC. Translation gives CASGPYGYTF.

This clonotype is medium-sized within its sample. The chain is built from TRBV6-5 and TRBJ2-7, with D possibly TRBD1 on 8 matching bases. CDR3 size: 15 residues. Germline CDR1 and CDR2: MNHEY and SVGAGI. V gave up 0 bases and J gave up 5 bases, with 14 bases separating them. The CDR3 DNA is TGTGCCAGCAGTTACTCAACAGGGGGGGTTGACGAGCAGTACTTC. Translation: CASSYSTGGVDEQYF.

The chain employs TRBV6-4 and TRBJ2-3, with D uncertain. This CDR3 has 13 residues. Trimming took 4 bases from V and 6 from J, leaving 11 bases between them. The germline CDR1 and CDR2 sequences are MRHNA and SNTAGT. In DNA form, the CDR3 reads TGTGCCAGCAGTGTCCGGGCCGGGGATACGCAGTATTTT. It is translated as CASSVRAGDTQYF.

This clonotype is categorized as medium-sized. The chain couples TRBV5-5 to TRBJ2-3, with TRBD2 identical over 11 bases. CDR3 length equals 17 residues. Germline V gene data show CDR1 as SGHKS and CDR2 as YYEKEE (reference sequence). Trimming at V came to 1 base and at J to 2 bases, leaving 6 bases not matched to a gene. CDR3 nucleotides: TGTGCCAGCAGCTTGAGGGGGACTAGCGGACCCACAGATACGCAGTATTTT. This codes for CASSLRGTSGPTDTQYF.

The rearrangement joins TRBV5-1 to TRBJ1-4; D gene ambiguous. Trimming shortened V by 2 bases and J by 5 bases, and 13 bases separated the two germline ends. The CDR3 runs 15 residues. Germline V gene sequence: CDR1 SGHRS, CDR2 YFSETQ. CDR3 bases: TGCGCCAGCAGCTTTGATGGTTATACAAATGAAAAACTGTTTTTT. It encodes CASSFDGYTNEKLFF. The whole variable domain, filled in from reference TRBV5-1 and TRBJ1-4, reads KAGVTQTPRYLIKTRGQQVTLSCSPISGHRSVSWYQQTPGQGLQFLFEYFSETQRNKGNFPGRFSGRQFSNSRSEMNVSTLELGDSALYLCASSFDGYTNEKLFFGSGTQLSVL.

The genes are TRBV14 and TRBJ2-2; D is ambiguous. Deletions cut 0 bases from V and 1 base from J, with 12 bases between. The germline gives CDR1 SGHDN, CDR2 FVKESK. The CDR3 runs to 17 residues. The CDR3 DNA follows: TGTGCCAGCAGCCAAGATCTATTCCGACAGAACACCGGGGAGCTGTTTTTT. Protein: CASSQDLFRQNTGELFF.

By frequency in the sample, this clonotype is medium-sized. CDR3 sequence: CASSPRQGSEKLFF. In nucleotides, the CDR3 is TGTGCCAGTAGTCCCCGACAGGGGAGTGAAAAACTGTTTTTT. The chain combines TRBV19 with TRBJ1-4, with TRBD1 identical over 8 bases. The CDR3 is made up of 14 amino acids. Germline CDR1 reads LNHDA; CDR2 reads SQIVND (reference sequence). The trim removed 5 bases at V and 7 bases at J, leaving 6 bases unmatched.

This clonotype was seen once. V gene TRBV19 combines with J gene TRBJ2-2; 13 bases are shared with TRBD2. The length of the CDR3 is 17 residues. The germline V gene encodes CDR1 LNHDA and CDR2 SQIVND (reference sequence). Unmatched junction bases numbered 10, after V lost 5 bases and J lost 7 bases. The CDR3 loop is CASSFGTSGAPGGELFF. The CDR3 DNA reads TGTGCCAGTAGTTTCGGGACTAGCGGGGCCCCGGGCGGGGAGCTGTTTTTT.

This clonotype is categorized as medium-sized. The rearrangement uses TRBV6-1 and TRBJ2-7; D perhaps matches TRBD1 (6 bases). Per germline, CDR1 MNHNS and CDR2 SASEGT. The CDR3 covers 13 residues. V dropped 10 bases and J dropped 1 base, with 14 bases sitting between them. The CDR3 here is CATGSGQSYEQYF. CDR3 sequence (DNA): TGTGCCACCGGGTCCGGACAGTCCTACGAGCAGTACTTC.

The chain joins TRBV10-3 to TRBJ2-7; 8 bases fit TRBD1. The length of the CDR3 is 15 residues. Per germline, CDR1 ENHRY and CDR2 SYGVKD. With V trimmed by 5 bases and J by 6 bases, 12 bases remained unmatched. As DNA, the CDR3 is TGTGCCATCAGTCCGAGGACAGGGTTGATTGGCGAGCAGTACTTC. It is translated as CAISPRTGLIGEQYF.

In this sample, this clonotype is medium-sized (0.01 to 0.1%). This chain joins TRBV19 and TRBJ1-5; D not resolved. The CDR3 runs 13 residues. Trimming pared 8 bases from V and 3 bases from J, leaving 11 bases between. CDR1 is LNHDA, CDR2 SQIVND, per germline (reference sequence). The CDR3 spells CASDIRFNQPQHF. The CDR3 bases are TGTGCCAGTGATATCAGGTTCAATCAGCCCCAGCATTTT.

The chain recombines TRBV5-5 with TRBJ1-5; tentatively, D is TRBD1 (6 bases). The CDR3 sequence is 17 residues long. Germline CDR1 SGHKS, CDR2 YYEKEE (reference sequence). Between the trimmed V and J ends, which lost 1 base and 1 base, there was a span of 15 bases. The CDR3 is CASSLRPGAVSNQPQHF. Here the CDR3 DNA reads TGTGCCAGCAGCTTGAGGCCAGGGGCGGTAAGCAATCAGCCCCAGCATTTT.

This clonotype rates as large (0.1 to 1%). The chain has TRBV29-1 and TRBJ2-2; TRBD1 might be the D (6 bases). The CDR3 length is 13 residues. Trimming removed 3 bases from V and 1 base from J, with 6 bases in between. The germline V gene has CDR1 SQVTM and CDR2 ANQGSEA. The CDR3 loop reads CSVDRGNTGELFF. CDR3 DNA sequence: TGCAGCGTTGACAGGGGGAACACCGGGGAGCTGTTTTTT.

The V gene is TRBV7-6, the J gene TRBJ1-2; 8 positions agree with TRBD1. The junction had 8 bases not matched to a gene; V was cut back by 1 base and J by 7 bases. This CDR3 is built from 15 residues. Germline V gives CDR1 SGHVS, CDR2 FNYEAQ. In DNA form, the CDR3 reads TGTGCCAGCAGCTTAGGCGACAGGGGTGTAGGTGGCTACACCTTC. This codes for CASSLGDRGVGGYTF.

The chain uses TRBV6-1 and TRBJ1-3; D remains unclear. Germline values: CDR1 MNHNS, CDR2 SASEGT. The CDR3 totals 14 residues. Trimming pared 6 bases from V and 1 base from J, leaving 10 bases between. The CDR3 bases are TGTGCCAGCAGGGCAGGAGGATCTGGAAACACCATATATTTT. Its protein product is CASRAGGSGNTIYF.

This clonotype has a handful of counts. The chain has TRBV19 and TRBJ1-5; 9 positions agree with TRBD1. V lost 10 bases and J lost 2; bases outside the gene matches: 6. This CDR3 is built from 14 residues. Germline V gives CDR1 LNHDA, CDR2 SQIVND (reference sequence). CDR3 sequence (DNA): TGTGCCACCCAAAGGGACAGGGGCAATCAGCCCCAGCATTTT. This gives the protein CATQRDRGNQPQHF.